This T cell receptor beta chain comes out of a study of Ad26.COV2.S vaccination and SARS-CoV-2 variants. Notes on the study in general: It was found that vaccine and placebo recipients had similar non-spike TCR breadth. CD8+ and CD4+ T cells specific for spike reportedly responded with substantial breadth after vaccination. Analyses of TCR breadth and depth may have underestimated total T cell responses.

Assay used: immunoSEQ multiplex PCR; TCRdb lists only in-frame clones, some missing. The table shows about 480,000 clones, with roughly 87% occurring only once. Regarding this clone: The antigen remains unidentified.

The V gene end was trimmed by 6 bases and the J gene end by 2 bases; junction bases not matched to a gene: 8. The CDR3 length is 15 residues. Germline CDR1 reads KGHDR; CDR2 reads SFDVKD. Treatment noted: 15 to 20 received Ad26.COV2.S at low or high dose, single or two shots; 5 received placebo; per-sample allocation not given. All samples were drawn on day 63, counting from the first vaccine or placebo injection. An Ad26 vector was used to express Wuhan-strain SARS-CoV-2 spike as the vaccine. Sequenced material: peripheral blood, taken in a trial of Ad26.COV2.S vaccine versus placebo. The sequence derives from a person between 18 and 59 years old who received the Ad26.COV2.S COVID-19 vaccine or a placebo. The chain links TRBV24-1 to TRBJ2-5, with 7 nucleotides matching TRBD1. In nucleotides, the CDR3 is TGTGCCACCAGTCCCAGACAGGGTTGGCAAGAGACCCAGTACTTC. It translates to CATSPRQGWQETQYF.